This T cell receptor beta chain was retrieved from a study of blood T cell repertoires in COVID-19. Study-wide context: Whether acute or convalescent, the COVID-19 samples came from the United States, Italy and Spain.

V was clipped by 4 bases and J by 0 bases, with 13 bases between them. The CDR3 contains 16 residues. Germline-derived CDR1 and CDR2 are SGHRS and YFSETQ. In the authors' methods: Nucleated cell number was recorded as an estimate derived from reference gene primer amplification. Sequencing was performed with immunoSEQ multiplex PCR; in TCRdb, only in-frame clones are kept and a portion is missing. From that table come the V and J calls and clone size; the DNA was used to work out D and trimming. This table has about 480,000 clones, less than 90% appearing once. Seattle's enrolled individuals joined amid active infection and were then monitored longitudinally.

The TCR originated in a woman in her fifties or sixties with COVID-19, enrolled during active disease. V is TRBV5-1 and J is TRBJ2-2; D is perhaps TRBD2 (6 bases). The sequenced material came from peripheral blood. CDR3 loop: CASSPGRIPNTGELFF. The CDR3 nucleotides are TGCGCCAGCAGCCCGGGGAGGATCCCGAACACCGGGGAGCTGTTTTTT.